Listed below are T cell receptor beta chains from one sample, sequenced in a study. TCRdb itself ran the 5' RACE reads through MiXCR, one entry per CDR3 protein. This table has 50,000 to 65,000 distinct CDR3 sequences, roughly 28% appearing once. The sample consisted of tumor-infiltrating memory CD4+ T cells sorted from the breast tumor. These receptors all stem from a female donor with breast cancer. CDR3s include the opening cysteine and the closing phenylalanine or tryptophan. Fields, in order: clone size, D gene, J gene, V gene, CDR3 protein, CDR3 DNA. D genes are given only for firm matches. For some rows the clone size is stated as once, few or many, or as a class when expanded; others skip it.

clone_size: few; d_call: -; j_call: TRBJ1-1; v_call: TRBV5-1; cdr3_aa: CASSLSPNAGATEAFF; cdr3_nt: TGCGCCAGCAGCTTGAGCCCAAACGCAGGGGCCACTGAAGCTTTCTTT
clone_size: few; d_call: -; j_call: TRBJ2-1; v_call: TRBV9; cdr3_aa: CASSVGLGAYNEQFF; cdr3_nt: TGTGCCAGCAGCGTTGGACTGGGCGCCTACAATGAGCAGTTCTTC
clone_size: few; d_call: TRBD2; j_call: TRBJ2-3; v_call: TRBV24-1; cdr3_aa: CATSPVGGRGTDTQYF; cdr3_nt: TGTGCCACCAGCCCCGTCGGCGGGAGGGGAACAGATACGCAGTATTTT
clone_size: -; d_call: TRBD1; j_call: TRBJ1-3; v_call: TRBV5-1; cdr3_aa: CASSGGTGLDSGNTIYF; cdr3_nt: TGCGCCAGCAGCGGAGGGACAGGGCTTGACTCTGGAAACACCATATATTTT
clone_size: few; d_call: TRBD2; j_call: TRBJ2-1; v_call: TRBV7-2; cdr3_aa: CASIAGTSGDNEQFF; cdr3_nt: TGTGCCAGCATTGCCGGCACTAGCGGGGATAATGAGCAGTTCTTC
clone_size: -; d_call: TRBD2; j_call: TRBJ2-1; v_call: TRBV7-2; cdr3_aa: CATTSGGGSYNEQSF; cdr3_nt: TGTGCCACTACAAGCGGGGGAGGGTCTTACAATGAGCAGTCCTTC
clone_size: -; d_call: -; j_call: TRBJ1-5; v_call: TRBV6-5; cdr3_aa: CASSLTVHSNQPQHF; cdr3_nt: TGTGCCAGCAGTTTGACAGTCCATAGCAATCAGCCCCAGCATTTT
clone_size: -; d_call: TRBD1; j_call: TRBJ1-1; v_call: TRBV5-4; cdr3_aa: CASRPGGENTEAFF; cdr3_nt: TGTGCCAGCAGACCAGGGGGCGAGAACACTGAAGCTTTCTTT
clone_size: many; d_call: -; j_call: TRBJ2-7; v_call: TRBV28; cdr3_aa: CASSQTGNRRQQYF; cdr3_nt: TGTGCCAGCAGTCAAACAGGGAACCGGCGACAGCAGTACTTC
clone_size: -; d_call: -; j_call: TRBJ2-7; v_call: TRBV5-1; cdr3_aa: CASRGDGSYEQYF; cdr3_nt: TGCGCCAGCAGAGGGGACGGATCCTACGAGCAGTACTTC
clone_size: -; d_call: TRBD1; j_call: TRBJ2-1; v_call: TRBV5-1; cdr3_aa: CASSFDREPAEQFF; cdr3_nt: TGCGCCAGCAGCTTCGACAGGGAGCCAGCTGAGCAGTTCTTC
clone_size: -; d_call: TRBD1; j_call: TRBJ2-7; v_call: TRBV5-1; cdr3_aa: CASSPGQGMGEQYF; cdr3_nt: TGCGCCAGCAGCCCGGGACAGGGGATGGGGGAGCAGTACTTC
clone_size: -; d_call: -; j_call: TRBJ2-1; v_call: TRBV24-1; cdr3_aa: CATSAYRANSYNEQFF; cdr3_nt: TGTGCCACCAGTGCATACAGGGCGAACTCCTACAATGAGCAGTTCTTC
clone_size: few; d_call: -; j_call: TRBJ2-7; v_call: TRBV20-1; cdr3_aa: CSARVVGSYEQYF; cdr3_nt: TGCAGTGCTAGAGTGGTAGGCTCCTACGAGCAGTACTTC
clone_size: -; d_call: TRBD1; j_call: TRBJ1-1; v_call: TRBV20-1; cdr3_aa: CSARRTGNTEAFF; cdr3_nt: TGCAGTGCTAGGCGGACAGGGAACACTGAAGCTTTCTTT
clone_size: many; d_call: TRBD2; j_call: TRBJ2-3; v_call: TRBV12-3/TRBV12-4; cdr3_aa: CASSPGRSTDTQYF; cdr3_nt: TGTGCCAGCTCACCCGGGAGGAGCACAGATACGCAGTATTTT
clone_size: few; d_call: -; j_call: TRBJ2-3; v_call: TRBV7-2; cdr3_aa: CASSFYTDTQYF; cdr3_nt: TGTGCCAGCAGCTTCTATACAGATACGCAGTATTTT
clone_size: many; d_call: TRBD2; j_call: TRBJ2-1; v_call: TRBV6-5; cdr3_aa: CASSYSPAGGIYNEQFF; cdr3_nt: TGTGCCAGCAGTTACTCTCCGGCGGGAGGGATCTACAATGAGCAGTTCTTC
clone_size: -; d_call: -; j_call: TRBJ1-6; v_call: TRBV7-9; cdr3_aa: CASSFTMGGSSYNSPLHF; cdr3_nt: TGTGCCAGCAGCTTTACAATGGGCGGGAGCTCCTATAATTCACCCCTCCACTTT
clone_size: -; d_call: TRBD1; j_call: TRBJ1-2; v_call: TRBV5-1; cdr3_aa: CASSLGTGLHDGYTF; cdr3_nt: TGCGCCAGCAGCTTGGGGACAGGGTTGCACGATGGCTACACCTTC
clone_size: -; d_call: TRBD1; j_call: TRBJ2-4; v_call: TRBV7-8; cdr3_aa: CASSLTLRQGSIQYF; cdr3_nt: TGTGCCAGCAGCTTAACCCTAAGACAGGGTAGCATTCAGTACTTC
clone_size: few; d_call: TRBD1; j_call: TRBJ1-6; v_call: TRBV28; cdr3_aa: CASSEIQGLPLHF; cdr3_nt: TGTGCCAGCAGCGAAATACAGGGGTTACCCCTCCACTTT
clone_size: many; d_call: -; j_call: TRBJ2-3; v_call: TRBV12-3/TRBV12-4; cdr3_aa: CASSPTPSTDTQYF; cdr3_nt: TGTGCCAGCAGCCCTACCCCGTCCACAGATACGCAGTATTTT
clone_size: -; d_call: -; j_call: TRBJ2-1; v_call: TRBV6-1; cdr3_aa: CASSERLGGSTGTEQFF; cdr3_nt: TGTGCCAGCAGTGAACGACTCGGGGGCTCGACGGGTACTGAGCAGTTCTTC
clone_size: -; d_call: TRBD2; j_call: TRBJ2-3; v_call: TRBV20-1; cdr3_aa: CSARLGSGSPDTQYF; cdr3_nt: TGCAGTGCTAGATTGGGTAGCGGGAGTCCAGATACGCAGTATTTT
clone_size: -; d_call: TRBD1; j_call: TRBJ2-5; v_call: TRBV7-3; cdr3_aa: CASSLYLGQGETQYF; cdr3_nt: TGTGCCAGCAGCTTGTACTTGGGACAGGGGGAGACCCAGTACTTC
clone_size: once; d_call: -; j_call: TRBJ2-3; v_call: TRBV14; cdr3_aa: CASSQGWSHTQYF; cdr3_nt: TGTGCCAGCAGCCAAGGCTGGAGTCATACGCAGTATTTT
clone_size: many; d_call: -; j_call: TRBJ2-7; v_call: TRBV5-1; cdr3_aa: CASSLVGSSYEQYF; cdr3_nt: TGCGCCAGCAGCTTGGTAGGGAGCTCCTACGAGCAGTACTTC
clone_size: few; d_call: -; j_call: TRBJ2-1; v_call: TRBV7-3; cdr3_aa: CASSLGHEQFF; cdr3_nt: TGTGCCAGCAGCTTAGGCCATGAGCAGTTCTTC
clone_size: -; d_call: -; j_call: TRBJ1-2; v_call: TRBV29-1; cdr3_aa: CSVEEAFQSGYTF; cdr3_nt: TGCAGCGTTGAAGAGGCTTTTCAAAGTGGCTACACCTTC
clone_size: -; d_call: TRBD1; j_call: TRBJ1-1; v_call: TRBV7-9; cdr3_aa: CASTRTGGNEAFF; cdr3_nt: TGTGCCAGCACTCGGACAGGGGGTAATGAAGCTTTCTTT
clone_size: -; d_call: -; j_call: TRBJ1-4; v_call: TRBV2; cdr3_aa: CASSGTEAKLFF; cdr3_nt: TGTGCCAGCAGTGGAACAGAGGCAAAACTGTTTTTT
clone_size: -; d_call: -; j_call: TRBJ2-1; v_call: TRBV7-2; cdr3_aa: CASNHWGDEQFF; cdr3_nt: TGTGCCAGCAACCATTGGGGAGATGAGCAGTTCTTC
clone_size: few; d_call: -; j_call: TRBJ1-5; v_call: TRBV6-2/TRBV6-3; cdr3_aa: CASSYSSQPQHF; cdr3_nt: TGTGCCAGCAGTTACTCGAGTCAGCCCCAGCATTTT
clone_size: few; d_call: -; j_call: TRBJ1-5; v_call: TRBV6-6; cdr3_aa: CASGGVQGQPQHF; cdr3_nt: TGTGCCAGCGGAGGAGTGCAGGGTCAGCCCCAGCATTTT
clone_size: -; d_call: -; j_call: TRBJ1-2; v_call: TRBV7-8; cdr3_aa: CASSAGQLYGYTF; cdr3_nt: TGTGCCAGCAGCGCAGGACAGCTCTATGGCTACACCTTC
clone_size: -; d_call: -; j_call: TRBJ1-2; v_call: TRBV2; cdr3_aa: CASRDLYGYTF; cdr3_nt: TGTGCCAGCAGGGACCTCTATGGCTACACCTTC
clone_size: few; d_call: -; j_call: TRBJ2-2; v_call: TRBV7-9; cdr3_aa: CASSSLRDTGELFF; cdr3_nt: TGTGCCAGCAGCTCTCTCAGGGACACCGGGGAGCTGTTTTTT
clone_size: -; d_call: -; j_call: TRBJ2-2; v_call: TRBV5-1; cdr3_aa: CASSFNPRDVTGELFF; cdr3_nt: TGCGCCAGCAGCTTTAATCCCAGGGATGTGACCGGGGAGCTGTTTTTT
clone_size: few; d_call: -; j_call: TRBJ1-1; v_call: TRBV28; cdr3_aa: CASSLSRREAFF; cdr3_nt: TGTGCCAGCAGTTTATCACGCCGAGAAGCTTTCTTT
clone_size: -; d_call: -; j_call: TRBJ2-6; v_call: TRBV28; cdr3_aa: CASSLTGLGANVLTF; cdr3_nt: TGTGCCAGCAGTCTCACAGGGCTTGGGGCCAACGTCCTGACTTTC
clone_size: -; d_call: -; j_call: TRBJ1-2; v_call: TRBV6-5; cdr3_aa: CASSVRGEGGYTF; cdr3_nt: TGTGCCAGCAGCGTAAGAGGGGAGGGTGGCTACACCTTC
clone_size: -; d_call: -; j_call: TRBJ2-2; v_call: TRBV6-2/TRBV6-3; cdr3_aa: CASSYSGMGDTGELFF; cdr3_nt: TGTGCCAGCAGTTACTCGGGGATGGGGGACACCGGGGAGCTGTTTTTT
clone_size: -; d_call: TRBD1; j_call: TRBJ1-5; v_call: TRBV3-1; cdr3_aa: CASSEGQGHQPQHF; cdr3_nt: TGTGCCAGCAGCGAGGGACAGGGCCATCAGCCCCAGCATTTT
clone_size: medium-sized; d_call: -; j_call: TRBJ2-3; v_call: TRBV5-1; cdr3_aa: CASSPGDTGRSTDTQYF; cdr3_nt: TGCGCCAGCAGCCCTGGGGACACAGGACGAAGCACAGATACGCAGTATTTT
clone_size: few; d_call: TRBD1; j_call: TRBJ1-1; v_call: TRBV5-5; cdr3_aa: CASSSNDRGRTEAFF; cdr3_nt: TGTGCCAGCAGCTCCAACGACAGGGGAAGGACTGAAGCTTTCTTT